This T cell receptor beta chain came from a study of T cell changes during pregnancy in multiple sclerosis. Measured with immunoSEQ multiplex PCR; TCRdb has only the in-frame clones, and not every one. Of roughly 17,000 clones in the sample, 88% were seen once. The germline gives CDR1 MDHEN, CDR2 SYDVKM. The CDR3 has 15 amino acids. Trimming took 6 bases from V and 8 from J, leaving 20 bases between them. Sequencing was performed on CD8+ T cells from peripheral blood mononuclear cells, taken after pregnancy. This chain connects TRBV28 to TRBJ2-1; D ambiguous. The sequence was obtained from a female donor in good health, enrolled as a control in a pregnancy study. This CDR3 reads CASSPTITLGDEQFF. CDR3 nucleotides: TGTGCCAGCAGCCCTACCATAACCCTAGGAGATGAGCAGTTCTTC.